One and the same sample provided the 16 T cell receptor beta chains below, sequenced in a study of T cell responses to AZD1222 COVID-19 vaccine. Clones were read by immunoSEQ multiplex PCR, and TCRdb kept only the in-frame ones, dropping some. Among about 66,000 clones listed, more than 75% were seen once. The material was peripheral blood, obtained 28 days after the second dose of the MenACWY control vaccine. The receptors come from an adult who received the MenACWY meningococcal vaccine as a control.

The chain is built from TRBV27 and TRBJ1-5; no clear D. Germline V lookup: CDR1 MNHEY, CDR2 SMNVEV (reference sequence). The CDR3 has 15 residues. V was clipped by 0 bases and J by 7 bases, with 13 bases between them. The CDR3 DNA reads TGTGCCAGCAGTTTATCGTGGTTGAGCGGCCAGCCCCAGCATTTT. Translated: CASSLSWLSGQPQHF.

The chain joins TRBV28 to TRBJ1-2; no reliable D call. V gave up 10 bases and J gave up 7 bases, with 22 bases separating them. Per the germline V gene, CDR1 is MDHEN and CDR2 is SYDVKM. The CDR3 spans 14 residues. DNA for the CDR3: TGTGCCATTCACGGACGGGCAAGGAGCTCTGGCTACACCTTC. Translation gives CAIHGRARSSGYTF.

About this clone: At the DNA level, this CDR3 is encoded by other sequences in the same sample as well. The rearrangement uses TRBV28 and TRBJ1-3, with a possible D match to TRBD1 (5 bases). The CDR3 consists of 14 residues. Germline loops: CDR1 MDHEN, CDR2 SYDVKM. Deletions cut 3 bases from V and 0 bases from J, with 6 bases between. CDR3 amino acids: CASSFGGSGNTIYF. For the CDR3, the DNA is TGTGCCAGCAGTTTTGGGGGCTCTGGAAACACCATATATTTT.

This chain connects TRBV11-2 to TRBJ1-2, with TRBD1 identical over 11 bases. Germline CDR1 SGHAT, CDR2 FQNNGV. The CDR3 extends over 15 amino acids. V shed 6 bases and J 4 bases; nucleotides not matched to a gene: 7. The CDR3 region is CASSSGQGAGYGYTF. The CDR3 region has the DNA TGTGCCAGCAGTTCAGGACAGGGGGCGGGCTATGGCTACACCTTC. The whole variable domain, remainder taken from reference TRBV11-2 and TRBJ1-2, is EAGVAQSPRYKIIEKRQSVAFWCNPISGHATLYWYQQILGQGPKLLIQFQNNGVVDDSQLPKDRFSAERLKGVDSTLKIQPAKLEDSAVYLCASSSGQGAGYGYTFGSGTRLTVV.

The chain is built from TRBV12-5 and TRBJ1-4; unclear D gene. V lost 7 bases, J lost 2 bases, and 17 bases lay in between. Germline CDR1 and CDR2: LGHNT and FRNRAP. The CDR3 runs 16 residues. The CDR3, as DNA: TGTGCTAGTGCCCCAGGCGGGAGTAGGACTAATGAAAAACTGTTTTTT. Protein product: CASAPGGSRTNEKLFF.

The chain carries TRBV11-2 and TRBJ2-7; D might be TRBD1 (5 bases). CDR3 size: 13 residues. The germline V gene has CDR1 SGHAT and CDR2 FQNNGV. V gave up 5 bases and J gave up 4 bases, with 12 bases separating them. The CDR3 reads CASSPDRSYEQYF. CDR3 coding DNA: TGTGCCAGCAGCCCAGACAGAAGTTACGAGCAGTACTTC.

The chain has TRBV28 and TRBJ1-4; D might be TRBD1 (5 bases). The CDR3 extends over 14 amino acids. V lost 7 bases, J lost 5 bases, and 14 bases lay in between. Germline assignment: CDR1 MDHEN and CDR2 SYDVKM. The CDR3 here is CASIHGTGNEKLFF. The CDR3, as DNA: TGTGCCAGCATCCACGGGACGGGCAATGAAAAACTGTTTTTT.

This clone occurred once. The chain links TRBV27 to TRBJ1-2; 9 bases match TRBD1. Germline lookup yields CDR1 MNHEY and CDR2 SMNVEV (reference sequence). This CDR3 is built from 15 residues. V dropped 0 bases and J dropped 2; count of bases not matched to a gene: 1. The CDR3 here is CASSLSGQGNYGYTF. The CDR3 DNA reads as TGTGCCAGCAGTTTATCGGGACAGGGCAACTATGGCTACACCTTC.

This chain links TRBV7-2 with TRBJ2-7; TRBD1 agrees at 7 bases. The CDR3 consists of 16 residues. In germline, CDR1 is SGHTA, CDR2 FQGNSA. V was clipped by 1 base and J by 3 bases; unmatched bases: 9. The CDR3 DNA reads TGTGCCAGCAGCTTAGACCTCGGGACAGATTACTACGAGCAGTACTTC. Amino acid sequence: CASSLDLGTDYYEQYF.

The V and J genes are TRBV5-4 and TRBJ2-7; 8 bases are a match to TRBD1. The CDR3 covers 13 residues. Germline V gene lookup returns CDR1 SGHNT and CDR2 YYREEE (reference sequence). V was pared by 1 base and J by 3 bases, with 0 bases of the junction left unmatched. CDR3 in amino acids: CASSLTGGYEQYF. The CDR3 DNA is TGTGCCAGCAGCTTGACAGGGGGCTACGAGCAGTACTTC.

A single count supports this clone. V usage is TRBV28 and J usage is TRBJ1-2, with no clear D. Germline V gene lookup returns CDR1 MDHEN and CDR2 SYDVKM. With 5 bases removed from V and 8 bases from J, the gap between germline ends came to 15 bases. This CDR3 is built from 13 residues. The chain's CDR3 is CASSPVQVRGYTF. In DNA form, the CDR3 reads TGTGCCAGCAGTCCTGTCCAGGTTCGGGGCTACACCTTC.

This clone was found once. The CDR3 nucleotides read TGTGCCAGCCACAGGGGGCAGGACACTGAAGCTTTCTTT. Protein product: CASHRGQDTEAFF. The rearrangement uses TRBV6-5 and TRBJ1-1; 9 bases align to TRBD1. CDR3 length: 13 residues. The ends lost 8 bases at V and 3 bases at J; junction bases unmatched: 4. Germline V gene sequence: CDR1 MNHEY, CDR2 SVGAGI.

This clone turned up a few times. V is TRBV6-5 and J is TRBJ2-2; D might be TRBD2 (5 bases). CDR1 is MNHEY and CDR2 is SVGAGI in the germline V gene. The germline V and J ends were trimmed by 4 bases and 4 bases, with 10 bases remaining between them. The CDR3 contains 14 residues. The CDR3, as DNA: TGTGCCAGCAGTTTAAATAGCGTCACCGGGGAGCTGTTTTTT. Its protein is CASSLNSVTGELFF.

This chain links TRBV5-4 with TRBJ1-2; tentative D call: TRBD1 (6 bases). This CDR3 contains 13 residues. V lost 5 bases to trimming and J lost 2 bases, with 10 bases between them. The germline V gene encodes CDR1 SGHNT and CDR2 YYREEE (reference sequence). The chain's CDR3 is CASSQDSNYGYTF. CDR3 sequence (DNA): TGTGCCAGCAGTCAGGACAGCAACTATGGCTACACCTTC.

The CDR3 DNA reads as TGTGCCAGTAGTCTCAATCGGGGGGGCCAGCCAGATACGCAGTATTTT. Amino acids: CASSLNRGGQPDTQYF. The chain couples TRBV19 to TRBJ2-3, with 8 bases fitting TRBD2. The CDR3 covers 16 residues. The V segment lost 5 bases and the J segment 4 bases; nucleotides outside the gene matches: 11. Germline assignment: CDR1 LNHDA and CDR2 SQIVND (reference sequence).

This chain uses TRBV9 with TRBJ1-3; D possibly corresponds to TRBD1 (6 bases). CDR1 and CDR2 from the germline V gene are SGDLS and YYNGEE. V was trimmed by 0 bases and J by 8 bases, leaving 12 bases between them. CDR3 length equals 14 residues. CDR3 DNA: TGTGCCAGCAGCGTAGCTGGCCAGGGGTACACCATATATTTT. This codes for CASSVAGQGYTIYF.